The 15 T cell receptor beta chains below come from one sample, sequenced in a study of blood T cell repertoires in COVID-19. TCRdb keeps only in-frame clones here, not all; method: immunoSEQ multiplex PCR. The repertoire holds some 260,000 clones, with around 85% as singletons. Sequenced material: peripheral blood. Receptors were obtained from a woman between 40 and 50 years old with active or convalescent COVID-19.

This clone was seen a few times. The chain joins TRBV5-1 to TRBJ1-2; 7 bases are shared with TRBD1. CDR1 and CDR2 (germline): SGHRS, YFSETQ. The CDR3 has 15 residues. Trimming cost V 3 bases and J 4 bases; bases outside gene matches: 9. CDR3 region: CASSSDRDKSYGYTF. The CDR3 DNA sequence: TGCGCCAGCAGCTCCGACAGGGACAAGAGCTATGGCTACACCTTC.

This clone came up a few times. The rearrangement uses TRBV6-1 and TRBJ2-3; 8 bases align to TRBD2. The CDR3 contains 20 residues. Trimming at V came to 2 bases and at J to 2 bases, leaving 18 bases not matched to a gene. Germline-derived CDR1 and CDR2 are MNHNS and SASEGT. CDR3 loop: CASSESRTLYGGAPTDTQYF. Here the CDR3 DNA reads TGTGCCAGCAGTGAATCGAGGACGCTTTACGGGGGGGCCCCCACAGATACGCAGTATTTT.

This clone was detected once. V is TRBV4-2 and J is TRBJ2-5; the match to TRBD2 covers 16 bases. Unmatched junction bases numbered 9, after V lost 4 bases and J lost 7 bases. The CDR3 contains 17 residues. Germline V gene data show CDR1 as LGHNA and CDR2 as YNFKEQ. CDR3 protein: CASSLRGLAGGPGTQYF. For the CDR3, the DNA is TGTGCCAGCAGCCTCCGGGGACTAGCGGGGGGGCCAGGGACCCAGTACTTC.

This clone was picked up a small number of times. V is TRBV6-5 and J is TRBJ1-6; D gene unclear. Germline CDR1 and CDR2: MNHEY and SVGAGI. V was shortened by 5 bases and J by 0 bases, with 8 bases between the two germline ends. The CDR3 extends over 15 amino acids. The CDR3 nucleotides are TGTGCCAGCAGTCACCCGAGCTCCTATAATTCACCCCTCCACTTT. It is translated as CASSHPSSYNSPLHF.

The chain combines TRBV29-1 with TRBJ1-3, with D maybe TRBD1 (6 bases). The germline V gene has CDR1 SQVTM and CDR2 ANQGSEA. Trimming shortened V by 7 bases and J by 0 bases, and 10 bases separated the two germline ends. This CDR3 is built from 13 residues. The CDR3 sequence is CSAGANSGNTIYF. The CDR3 DNA reads as TGCAGCGCAGGGGCGAACTCTGGAAACACCATATATTTT.

This clone was seen just once. The chain is built from TRBV3-1 (or the pseudogene TRBV3-2) and TRBJ2-6; tentatively, D is TRBD1 (5 bases). V was trimmed by 0 bases and J by 0 bases, leaving 15 bases between them. The CDR3 extends over 19 amino acids. Germline V gene sequence: CDR1 LGHDT, CDR2 YNNKEL (reference sequence). The CDR3 is CASSQDGRALVSGANVLTF. The CDR3 DNA follows: TGTGCCAGCAGCCAAGACGGCAGGGCGTTGGTCTCTGGGGCCAACGTCCTGACTTTC.

The chain joins TRBV19 to TRBJ2-7; D gene ambiguous. CDR1 LNHDA and CDR2 SQIVND come from the germline V gene (reference sequence). The CDR3 length is 16 residues. The V and J ends lost 1 base and 2 bases respectively, with 15 bases between them. CDR3: CASSIGSAARAYEQYF. The CDR3, as DNA: TGTGCCAGTAGTATAGGTTCGGCAGCCCGGGCCTACGAGCAGTACTTC.

This chain uses TRBV6-2 or TRBV6-3 with TRBJ1-2; 7 bases align to TRBD1. The CDR3 sequence is 15 residues long. Germline-derived CDR1 and CDR2 are MNHEY and SVGEGT. Trimming took 6 bases from V and 5 from J; bases not matched to a gene: 12. The CDR3 loop reads CASSREGAERYGYTF. The CDR3, as DNA: TGTGCCAGCAGCCGCGAGGGGGCGGAGAGGTATGGCTACACCTTC.

The V and J genes are TRBV2 and TRBJ1-1, with a possible D match to TRBD1 (6 bases). CDR1 SNHLY and CDR2 FYNNEI come from the germline V gene. The germline V and J ends were trimmed by 9 bases and 1 base, with 15 bases remaining between them. This CDR3 is 14 amino acids long. CDR3 loop: CARLRDTSNTEAFF. In nucleotides, the CDR3 is TGTGCCAGATTAAGGGACACCTCGAACACTGAAGCTTTCTTT.

The chain has TRBV12-3 or TRBV12-4 and TRBJ1-1, with D unresolved. The ends were cut back, 3 bases at V and 2 bases at J, with 7 bases in the middle. This CDR3 is built from 13 residues. Here the CDR3 DNA reads TGTGCCAGCAGTTTCGAGGATAACACTGAAGCTTTCTTT. This translates into CASSFEDNTEAFF.

This chain joins TRBV2 and TRBJ1-2, with 8 bases aligning to TRBD1. Germline V gives CDR1 SNHLY, CDR2 FYNNEI. The CDR3 extends over 14 amino acids. Trimming took 4 bases from V and 7 from J; bases not matched to a gene: 8. This CDR3 is CASSADREVGGYTF. The CDR3 region has the DNA TGTGCCAGCAGTGCGGACAGGGAAGTGGGTGGCTACACCTTC.

This chain links TRBV29-1 with TRBJ1-1; no clear D. Germline V gene sequence: CDR1 SQVTM, CDR2 ANQGSEA. This CDR3 is built from 11 residues. The CDR3 loop is CTGEDNTEAFF. CDR3 nucleotide sequence: TGCACTGGGGAGGATAACACTGAAGCTTTCTTT.

The rearrangement links TRBV28 to TRBJ1-1; D perhaps matches TRBD1 (5 bases). This CDR3 is 14 amino acids long. V was cut by 5 bases and J by 5 bases, with 15 bases left in between. Germline CDR1 is MDHEN and CDR2 is SYDVKM. The CDR3 is CASSPGLLGTEAFF. The CDR3 DNA reads TGTGCCAGCAGTCCGGGACTCCTAGGAACTGAAGCTTTCTTT.

The chain recombines TRBV2 with TRBJ2-3; D remains ambiguous. The V gene lost 7 bases and the J gene lost 5 bases, with 16 bases spanning the gap. The CDR3 extends over 14 amino acids. CDR1 SNHLY and CDR2 FYNNEI come from the germline V gene. The DNA of the CDR3 is TGTGCCAGCAAGTTTGGCAGCGATGGAGATACGCAGTATTTT. It translates to CASKFGSDGDTQYF.

Notes on this clone: An end of the junction does not agree with germline; a read error may underlie this. This chain joins TRBV7-7 and TRBJ2-6; TRBD2 might be the D (5 bases). The CDR3 loop spans 15 amino acids. Germline CDR1 is SSHAT and CDR2 is FNYEAQ (reference sequence). The CDR3 reads CASSSGRAGANVLTF. The CDR3 DNA reads as TGTGCTAGCAGCTCTGGGAGAGCTGGGGCCAACGTCCTGACTTTC.